This T cell receptor beta chain emerged from a study of control samples from healthy donors and cancer patients. Per germline, CDR1 SGHNT and CDR2 YYREEE (reference sequence). The CDR3 totals 13 residues. V dropped 9 bases and J dropped 4 bases, with 15 bases sitting between them. Only in-frame clones appear in the TCRdb table, and some are missing; sequencing was by immunoSEQ multiplex PCR. The sample holds some 130,000 clones; 75% to 95% are singletons and the top ten take 2% to 2.5%. This chain uses TRBV5-4 with TRBJ2-3; weak D call: TRBD2 (5 bases). The specimen was blood. This clonotype was sampled from a man between 18 and 35 years old in good health. This chain's CDR3 is CATPGDRSDTQYF. CDR3 DNA sequence: TGTGCCACCCCCGGGGATCGTTCAGATACGCAGTATTTT.